The clone carrying this T cell receptor beta chain was seen more than once but under ten times. What it binds is not known. Using immunoSEQ multiplex PCR, the repertoire was profiled, and TCRdb retains in-frame clones only, with some absent. The data contain some 120,000 clones, about nine tenths of them singletons. The sample originates from a study of T cell responses to AZD1222 COVID-19 vaccine. The germline CDR1 and CDR2 sequences are MNHEY and SMNVEV (reference sequence). The ends were cut back, 5 bases at V and 2 bases at J, with 13 bases in the middle. The CDR3 length is 14 residues. Study-wide results and limits: Spike was spanned by vaccine-associated CD4 TCRs, which were dominant at 160-218 and 743-854. Spike-specific TCR breadth and depth rose after two AZD1222 doses.

Sequenced here: peripheral blood, sampled on day 0 of AZD1222 vaccination. The J gene is TRBJ2-7, the V gene TRBV27; weak D call: TRBD2 (6 bases). The source of this sequence is an adult in good health. The DNA of the CDR3 is TGTGCCAGCAGTGCTGGGACTCGTCCCTACGAGCAGTACTTC. It translates to CASSAGTRPYEQYF.